The subject of this entry is one TCR beta chain. It was with 60 Vbeta and 13 Jbeta primers that the PCR ran. The method was immunoSEQ multiplex PCR; TCRdb's version includes in-frame clones alone and lacks a portion of them. Found here are over 80,000 clones, roughly four fifths of them singletons; the top ten hold about 4.8%. This entry is derived from a study of cytomegalovirus exposure and HLA in healthy donors. The V gene's germline CDR1 is SGHRS and CDR2 YFSETQ. V dropped 4 bases and J dropped 4; count of bases not matched to a gene: 12. This CDR3 has 16 amino acids. V and J are TRBV5-1 and TRBJ2-3; 7 bases are a match to TRBD2. The origin of this receptor is a man in his forties in good health and CMV-seropositive. The sample comprised PBMCs. The CDR3 here is CASSIQWGGSPDTQYF. The CDR3 DNA reads TGCGCCAGCAGCATCCAATGGGGGGGGTCCCCAGATACGCAGTATTTT.